These T cell receptor beta chains were read from a single sample in a study of T cell responses to AZD1222 COVID-19 vaccine. The table came from immunoSEQ multiplex PCR; TCRdb's copy has only in-frame clones and leaves some out. The sample lists about 120,000 clones; roughly 90% were seen once. Source: peripheral blood, taken on day 0 of AZD1222 vaccination. The receptor source for this set is an adult in good health. Both conserved end residues are part of each CDR3. The D gene is left open where the match is weak. The size field is filled for only some rows; it gives once, few, many or a size class.

TRBJ1-2	TRBV24-1	19	TRBD1	once	CATSDTRWDSKNTNYGYTF	TGTGCCACCAGTGATACCCGTTGGGACAGCAAAAATACTAACTATGGCTACACCTTC
TRBJ1-1	TRBV19	13	NA	NA	CASSVGGGTEAFF	TGTGCCAGTAGTGTTGGAGGGGGTACTGAAGCTTTCTTT
TRBJ2-1	TRBV24-1	18	TRBD2	NA	CATSDKPLAGGAHNEQFF	TGTGCCACCAGTGATAAACCCTTAGCGGGAGGGGCCCACAATGAGCAGTTCTTC
TRBJ2-2	TRBV30	14	NA	NA	CAWSVGANTGELFF	TGTGCCTGGAGTGTCGGGGCCAACACCGGGGAGCTGTTTTTT
TRBJ2-1	TRBV6-5	13	NA	NA	CASLAGGWDEQFF	TGTGCCAGTCTGGCAGGGGGGTGGGATGAGCAGTTCTTC
TRBJ1-2	TRBV4-1	14	TRBD1	NA	CASSLRDRAFGYTF	TGCGCCAGCAGCCTCCGTGACAGGGCATTTGGCTACACCTTC
TRBJ1-2	TRBV5-1	14	NA	NA	CASSLANPISGYTF	TGCGCCAGCAGCTTGGCCAATCCTATTTCTGGCTACACCTTC
TRBJ2-1	TRBV7-3	12	NA	few	CASSPGWNEQFF	TGTGCCAGCAGCCCAGGGTGGAATGAGCAGTTCTTC
TRBJ1-2	TRBV9	15	NA	few	CASSVGSAGNYGYTF	TGTGCCAGCAGCGTAGGCTCGGCGGGCAACTATGGCTACACCTTC
TRBJ2-7	TRBV6-5	15	TRBD2	few	CASSSLAGLGYEQYF	TGTGCCAGCAGTTCCCTAGCGGGATTAGGCTACGAGCAGTACTTC
TRBJ1-4	TRBV29-1	14	NA	NA	CSVSEPGHGEKLFF	TGCAGCGTAAGCGAACCGGGACATGGAGAAAAACTGTTTTTT
TRBJ1-1	TRBV7-9	14	NA	NA	CASSPDRSNTEAFF	TGTGCCAGCAGCCCGGACAGAAGTAACACTGAAGCTTTCTTT